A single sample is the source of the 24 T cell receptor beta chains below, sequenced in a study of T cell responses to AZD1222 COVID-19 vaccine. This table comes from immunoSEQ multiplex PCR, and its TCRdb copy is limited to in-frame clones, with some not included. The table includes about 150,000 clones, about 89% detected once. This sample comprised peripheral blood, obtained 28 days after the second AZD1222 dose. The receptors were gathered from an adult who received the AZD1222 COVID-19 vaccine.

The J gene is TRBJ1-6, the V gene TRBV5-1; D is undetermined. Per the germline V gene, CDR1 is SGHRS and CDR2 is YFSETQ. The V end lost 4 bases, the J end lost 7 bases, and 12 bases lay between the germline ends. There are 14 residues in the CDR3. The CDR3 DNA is TGCGCCAGCAGCACCCAAGGGCTGAATTCACCCCTCCACTTT. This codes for CASSTQGLNSPLHF.

CDR3 bases: TGTGCCAGCAGCTTAACCCTGGGAGTCACTGAAGCTTTCTTT. It codes for CASSLTLGVTEAFF. V is TRBV7-9 and J is TRBJ1-1; no definite D call. Trimming took off 2 bases at V and 4 bases at J, with 11 bases between the two ends. The germline gives CDR1 SEHNR, CDR2 FQNEAQ (reference sequence). The CDR3 covers 14 residues.

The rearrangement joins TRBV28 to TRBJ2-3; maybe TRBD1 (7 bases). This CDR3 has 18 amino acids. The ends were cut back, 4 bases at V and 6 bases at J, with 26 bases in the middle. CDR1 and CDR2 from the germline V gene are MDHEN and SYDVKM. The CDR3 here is CASSSQDRPEGLGDTQYF. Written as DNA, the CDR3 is TGTGCCAGCAGTTCACAGGACAGGCCGGAGGGACTGGGGGATACGCAGTATTTT.

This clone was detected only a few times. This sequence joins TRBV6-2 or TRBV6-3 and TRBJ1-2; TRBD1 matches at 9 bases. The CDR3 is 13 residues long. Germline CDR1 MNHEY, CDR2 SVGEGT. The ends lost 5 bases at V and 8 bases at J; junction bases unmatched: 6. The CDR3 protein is CASSDGQGKGYTF. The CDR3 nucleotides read TGTGCCAGCAGTGACGGACAGGGGAAAGGCTACACCTTC.

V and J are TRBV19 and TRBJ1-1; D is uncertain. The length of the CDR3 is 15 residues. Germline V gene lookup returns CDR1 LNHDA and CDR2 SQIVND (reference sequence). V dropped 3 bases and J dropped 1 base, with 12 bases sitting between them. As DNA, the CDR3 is TGTGCCAGTAGTATTATAGGAGTTCCGAACACTGAAGCTTTCTTT. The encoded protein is CASSIIGVPNTEAFF.

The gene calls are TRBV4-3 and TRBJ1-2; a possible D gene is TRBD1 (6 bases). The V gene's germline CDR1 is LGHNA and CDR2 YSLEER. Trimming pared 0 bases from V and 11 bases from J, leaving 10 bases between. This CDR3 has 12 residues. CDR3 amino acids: CASSQDTGRYTF. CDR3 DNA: TGCGCCAGCAGCCAAGATACAGGGCGGTACACCTTC.

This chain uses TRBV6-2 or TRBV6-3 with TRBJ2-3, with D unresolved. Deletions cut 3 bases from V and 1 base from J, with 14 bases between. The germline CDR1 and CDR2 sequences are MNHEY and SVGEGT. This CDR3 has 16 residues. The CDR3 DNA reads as TGTGCCAGCAGTTATTCGCCGGTGGCTGGCACAGATACGCAGTATTTT. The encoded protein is CASSYSPVAGTDTQYF.

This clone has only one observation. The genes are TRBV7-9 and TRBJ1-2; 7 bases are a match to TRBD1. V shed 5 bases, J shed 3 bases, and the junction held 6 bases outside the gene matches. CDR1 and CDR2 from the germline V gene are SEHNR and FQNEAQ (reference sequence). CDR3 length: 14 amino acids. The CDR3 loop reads CASSPRGRDYGYTF. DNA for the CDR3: TGTGCCAGCAGCCCTAGGGGGCGCGACTATGGCTACACCTTC. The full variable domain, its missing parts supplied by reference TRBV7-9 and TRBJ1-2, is DTGVSQNPRHKITKRGQNVTFRCDPISEHNRLYWYRQTLGQGPEFLTYFQNEAQLEKSRLLSDRFSAERPKGSFSTLEIQRTEQGDSAMYLCASSPRGRDYGYTFGSGTRLTVV.

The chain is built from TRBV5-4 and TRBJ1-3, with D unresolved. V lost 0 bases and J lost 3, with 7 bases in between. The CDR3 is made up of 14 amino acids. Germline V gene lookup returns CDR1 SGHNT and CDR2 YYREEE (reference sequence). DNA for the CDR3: TGTGCCAGCAGCTTGGCCGGAGTTGGAAACACCATATATTTT. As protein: CASSLAGVGNTIYF.

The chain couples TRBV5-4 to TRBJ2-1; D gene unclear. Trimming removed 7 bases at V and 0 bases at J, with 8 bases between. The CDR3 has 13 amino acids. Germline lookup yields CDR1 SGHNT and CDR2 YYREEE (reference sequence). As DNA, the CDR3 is TGTGCCAGCGGGAACCCCTCCTACAATGAGCAGTTCTTC. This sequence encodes CASGNPSYNEQFF.

CDR3 DNA: TGTGCCGCCAAGGACAGGGGAGCGAACACTGAAGCTTTCTTT. The encoded protein is CAAKDRGANTEAFF. The genes are TRBV10-3 and TRBJ1-1, with 9 nucleotides matching TRBD1. This CDR3 contains 14 residues. The V and J ends lost 11 bases and 1 base, in that order; junction bases with no gene match: 8. CDR1 and CDR2 from the germline V gene are ENHRY and SYGVKD.

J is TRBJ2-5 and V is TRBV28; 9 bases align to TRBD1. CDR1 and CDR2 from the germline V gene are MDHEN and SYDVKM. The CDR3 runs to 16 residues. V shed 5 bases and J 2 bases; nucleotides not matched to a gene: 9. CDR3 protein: CASSPRTGVEQETQYF. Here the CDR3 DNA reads TGTGCCAGCAGTCCGAGGACAGGGGTCGAGCAAGAGACCCAGTACTTC.

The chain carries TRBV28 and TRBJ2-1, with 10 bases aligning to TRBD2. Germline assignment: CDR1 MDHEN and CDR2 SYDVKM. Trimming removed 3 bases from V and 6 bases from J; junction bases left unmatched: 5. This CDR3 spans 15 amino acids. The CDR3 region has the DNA TGTGCCAGCAGTTTCCGACTAGCGGGTCTCAATGAGCAGTTCTTC. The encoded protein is CASSFRLAGLNEQFF.

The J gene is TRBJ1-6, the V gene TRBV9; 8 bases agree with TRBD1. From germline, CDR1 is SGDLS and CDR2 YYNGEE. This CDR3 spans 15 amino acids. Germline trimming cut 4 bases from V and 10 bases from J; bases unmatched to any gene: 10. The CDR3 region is CASSTRTGLKSPLHF. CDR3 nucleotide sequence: TGTGCCAGCAGCACCCGGACAGGGCTAAAGTCACCCCTCCACTTT. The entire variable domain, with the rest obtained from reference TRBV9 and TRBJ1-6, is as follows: DSGVTQTPKHLITATGQRVTLRCSPRSGDLSVYWYQQSLDQGLQFLIQYYNGEERAKGNILERFSAQQFPDLHSELNLSSLELGDSALYFCASSTRTGLKSPLHFGNGTRLTVT.

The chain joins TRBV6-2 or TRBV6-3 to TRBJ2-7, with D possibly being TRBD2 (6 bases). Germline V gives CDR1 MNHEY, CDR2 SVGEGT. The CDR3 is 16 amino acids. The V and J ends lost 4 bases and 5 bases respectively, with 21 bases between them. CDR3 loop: CASSSTTSRGLHEQYF. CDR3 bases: TGTGCCAGCAGTTCCACCACTAGCAGAGGCCTACACGAGCAGTACTTC.

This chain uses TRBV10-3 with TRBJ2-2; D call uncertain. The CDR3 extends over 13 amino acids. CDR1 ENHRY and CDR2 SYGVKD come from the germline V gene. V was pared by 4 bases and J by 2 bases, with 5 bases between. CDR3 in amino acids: CAISVGNTGELFF. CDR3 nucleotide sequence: TGTGCCATCAGTGTCGGCAACACCGGGGAGCTGTTTTTT.

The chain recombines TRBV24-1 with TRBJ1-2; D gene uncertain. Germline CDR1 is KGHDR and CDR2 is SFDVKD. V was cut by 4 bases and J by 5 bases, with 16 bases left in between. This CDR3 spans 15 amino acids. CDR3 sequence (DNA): TGTGCCACCAGTGACCCTCGGACGGGTTCATATGGCTACACCTTC. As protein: CATSDPRTGSYGYTF.

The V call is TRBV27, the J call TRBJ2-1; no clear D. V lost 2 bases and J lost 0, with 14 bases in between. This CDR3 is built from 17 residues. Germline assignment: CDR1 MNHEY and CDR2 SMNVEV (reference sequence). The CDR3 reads CASSLPPFESSYNEQFF. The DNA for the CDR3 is TGTGCCAGCAGTTTACCCCCTTTCGAGAGCTCCTACAATGAGCAGTTCTTC.

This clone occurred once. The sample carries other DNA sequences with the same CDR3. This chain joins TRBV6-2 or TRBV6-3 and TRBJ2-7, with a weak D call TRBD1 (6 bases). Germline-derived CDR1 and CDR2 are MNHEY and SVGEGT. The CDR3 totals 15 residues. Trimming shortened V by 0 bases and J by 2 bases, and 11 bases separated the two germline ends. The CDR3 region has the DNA TGTGCCAGCAGTTACTCGCCGACAGGCCCCTACGAGCAGTACTTC. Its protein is CASSYSPTGPYEQYF.

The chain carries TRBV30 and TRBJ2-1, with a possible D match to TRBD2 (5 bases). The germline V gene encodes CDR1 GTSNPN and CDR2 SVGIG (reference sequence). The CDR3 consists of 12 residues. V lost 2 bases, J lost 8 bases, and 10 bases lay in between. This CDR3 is CAWSKARDEQFF. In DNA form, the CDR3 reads TGTGCCTGGAGTAAAGCGCGGGATGAGCAGTTCTTC.

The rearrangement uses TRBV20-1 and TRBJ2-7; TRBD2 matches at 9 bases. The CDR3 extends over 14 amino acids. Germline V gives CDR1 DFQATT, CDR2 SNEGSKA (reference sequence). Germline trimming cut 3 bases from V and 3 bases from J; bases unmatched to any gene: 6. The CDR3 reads CSASMLAGYYEQYF. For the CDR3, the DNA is TGCAGTGCTAGTATGCTAGCGGGATACTACGAGCAGTACTTC.

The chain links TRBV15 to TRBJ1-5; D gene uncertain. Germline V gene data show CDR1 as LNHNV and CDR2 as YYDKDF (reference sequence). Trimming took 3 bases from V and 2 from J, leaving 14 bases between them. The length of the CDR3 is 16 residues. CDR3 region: CATSRLAGSRNQPQHF. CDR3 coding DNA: TGTGCCACCAGCAGGTTGGCCGGGTCGCGCAATCAGCCCCAGCATTTT.

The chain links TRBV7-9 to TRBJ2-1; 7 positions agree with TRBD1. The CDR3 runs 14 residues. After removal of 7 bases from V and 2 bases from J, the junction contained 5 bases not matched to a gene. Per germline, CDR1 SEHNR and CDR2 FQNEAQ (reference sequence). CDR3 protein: CASTHDRAYNEQFF. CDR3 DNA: TGTGCCAGCACCCACGACAGGGCCTACAATGAGCAGTTCTTC.

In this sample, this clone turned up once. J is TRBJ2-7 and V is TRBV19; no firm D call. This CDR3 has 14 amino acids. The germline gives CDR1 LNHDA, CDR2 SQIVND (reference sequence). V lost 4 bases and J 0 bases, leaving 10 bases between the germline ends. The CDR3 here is CASSSSDRSYEQYF. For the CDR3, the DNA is TGTGCCAGTAGTAGTTCGGACCGCTCCTACGAGCAGTACTTC.